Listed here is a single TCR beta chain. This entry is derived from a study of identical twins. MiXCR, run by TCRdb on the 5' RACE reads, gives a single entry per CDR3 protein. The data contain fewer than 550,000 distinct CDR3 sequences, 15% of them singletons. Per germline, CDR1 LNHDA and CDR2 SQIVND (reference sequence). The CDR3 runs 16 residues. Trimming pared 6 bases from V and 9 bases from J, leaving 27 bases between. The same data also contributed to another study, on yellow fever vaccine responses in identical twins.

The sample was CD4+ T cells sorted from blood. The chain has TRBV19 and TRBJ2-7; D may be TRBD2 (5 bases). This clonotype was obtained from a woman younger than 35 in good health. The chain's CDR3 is CASRPGPRAQLCGQYF. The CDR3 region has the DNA TGTGCCAGTAGACCCGGGCCGCGGGCTCAACTTTGCGGGCAGTACTTC.